This entry concerns a single TCR beta chain. The antigen remains unidentified. This entry belongs to a study of shared clonotypes between healthy human individuals. CDR1 is MNHNY and CDR2 is SVGAGI in the germline V gene (reference sequence). The trim removed 5 bases at V and 4 bases at J, leaving 6 bases unmatched. The CDR3 spans 15 residues. In the naive CD8 group, cells lacked CD45RO and were positively selected for CCR7, so terminally differentiated effector memory CD45RA+ cells were left out. Study-wide findings and caveats: Tissue TCR repertoires likely differ from these blood-only repertoires.

The repertoire was sequenced with immunoSEQ multiplex PCR; TCRdb's copy has only in-frame clones and lacks some. The sample lists around 1.9 million clones, 93% occurring once. The receptor was isolated from a man between 18 and 29 years old in good health. Some clones in this sample may be carry-over from other donors' samples. Specimen: naive CD8+ T cells from PBMCs. V and J are TRBV6-6 and TRBJ1-5; 9 nucleotides match TRBD1. The CDR3 here is CASSQPGQGNQPQHF. CDR3 nucleotides: TGTGCCAGCAGTCAGCCGGGACAGGGAAATCAGCCCCAGCATTTT.